These 24 T cell receptor beta chains were sequenced from one sample in a study of human T cells and chemical hapten exposure. MiXCR, run by TCRdb on the RACE reads, gives a single entry per CDR3 protein. The data contain 180,000 or so distinct CDR3 sequences, more than 12% of them singletons. Specified time point: patch test 1, 2 weeks after DPC sensitization. Treatment indicated: therapeutic diphenylcyclopropenone sensitization with weekly scalp DPC. The source material was whole blood, sampled in connection with sensitization to the hapten diphenylcyclopropenone (DPC). These receptors came from a woman aged 25 to 39 with alopecia areata. Some clones in this sample may be carry-over from other donors' samples.

In this sample, this clonotype turned up a few times. This chain uses TRBV30 with TRBJ1-6; D is ambiguous. V was cut by 0 bases and J by 8 bases, with 14 bases left in between. The CDR3 is 15 residues long. Germline lookup yields CDR1 GTSNPN and CDR2 SVGIG (reference sequence). The DNA for the CDR3 is TGTGCCTGGAGTGTACTCGACCCTGGGCATTCACCCCTCCACTTT. It encodes CAWSVLDPGHSPLHF.

This clonotype was observed a handful of times. This chain joins TRBV7-9 and TRBJ2-2, with unresolved D. V was pared by 3 bases and J by 4 bases, with 9 bases between. The CDR3 runs to 14 residues. Germline V gene sequence: CDR1 SEHNR, CDR2 FQNEAQ (reference sequence). Here the CDR3 DNA reads TGTGCCAGCAGCTTCACAGCCTTCACCGGGGAGCTGTTTTTT. It is translated as CASSFTAFTGELFF.

This chain links TRBV15 with TRBJ1-6, with 7 bases fitting TRBD1. This CDR3 is 15 amino acids long. Trimming at V came to 5 bases and at J to 9 bases, leaving 10 bases not matched to a gene. In germline, CDR1 is LNHNV, CDR2 YYDKDF (reference sequence). The CDR3 nucleotides read TGTGCCACCAGCCTTCAGGGGGATCGCGGTTCACCCCTCCACTTT. This sequence encodes CATSLQGDRGSPLHF.

This clonotype came up a few times. V and J are TRBV27 and TRBJ1-5; D is perhaps TRBD1 (6 bases). The CDR3 runs 14 residues. CDR1 MNHEY and CDR2 SMNVEV come from the germline V gene (reference sequence). Trimming pared 6 bases from V and 6 bases from J, leaving 15 bases between. For the CDR3, the DNA is TGTGCCAGCAGGTTTTCAGGGGTGGGTCAGCCCCAGCATTTT. Translation gives CASRFSGVGQPQHF.

This chain uses TRBV2 with TRBJ2-5; 9 bases line up with TRBD1. This CDR3 is built from 16 residues. With 0 bases clipped from V and 0 bases from J, the junction kept 2 bases outside the gene matches. From germline, CDR1 is SNHLY and CDR2 FYNNEI. The CDR3 loop reads CASSEAGQGYQETQYF. The CDR3 nucleotides are TGTGCCAGCAGTGAAGCGGGACAGGGTTACCAAGAGACCCAGTACTTC.

This chain connects TRBV12-3 or TRBV12-4 to TRBJ1-1; D might be TRBD1 (5 bases). The V gene lost 2 bases and the J gene lost 2 bases, with 9 bases spanning the gap. CDR3 length: 14 residues. CDR3 nucleotides: TGTGCCAGCAGTTTAAAGGGGCGCAACACTGAAGCTTTCTTT. Encoded protein: CASSLKGRNTEAFF.

The rearrangement links TRBV18 to TRBJ2-5; D gene unclear. With 0 bases removed from V and 1 base from J, the gap between germline ends came to 0 bases. CDR1 is KGHSH and CDR2 is LQKENI in the germline V gene. The CDR3 has 12 amino acids. The CDR3 DNA follows: TGTGCCAGCTCACCACCCCAAGAGACCCAGTACTTC. It encodes CASSPPQETQYF.

This clonotype was seen ten or more times. This chain connects TRBV7-3 to TRBJ2-2, with D unclear. CDR3 length: 14 residues. Germline CDR1 is SGHTA and CDR2 is FQGTGA. The V end was cut by 2 bases, the J end by 2 bases, with 6 bases between. CDR3 loop: CASSLATNTGELFF. CDR3 in DNA: TGTGCCAGCAGCTTAGCTACCAACACCGGGGAGCTGTTTTTT.

V usage is TRBV29-1 and J usage is TRBJ2-5; 9 positions agree with TRBD2. The CDR3 sequence is 15 residues long. Germline V gene sequence: CDR1 SQVTM, CDR2 ANQGSEA. Unmatched junction bases numbered 8, after V lost 4 bases and J lost 2 bases. In nucleotides, the CDR3 is TGCAGCGTTGCTCGGGGAAGCGGGGGGCAAGAGACCCAGTACTTC. This gives the protein CSVARGSGGQETQYF.

This rearrangement joins TRBV7-3 to TRBJ2-5; the match to TRBD2 covers 10 bases. Germline V gives CDR1 SGHTA, CDR2 FQGTGA. V lost 5 bases to trimming and J lost 5 bases; unmatched junction nucleotides: 8. The CDR3 extends over 15 amino acids. CDR3 in DNA: TGTGCCAGCAGCCCTCAAGGACTAGCGGAGGAGACCCAGTACTTC. Translated: CASSPQGLAEETQYF.

The chain is built from TRBV12-3 or TRBV12-4 and TRBJ2-3, with 9 bases aligning to TRBD1. V lost 5 bases, J lost 6 bases, and 3 bases stayed unmatched. This CDR3 comprises 13 residues. This chain's CDR3 is CASSRDRADTQYF. CDR3 in DNA: TGTGCCAGCAGTCGGGACAGGGCGGATACGCAGTATTTT.

This clonotype was found a few times. The chain joins TRBV20-1 to TRBJ2-1; D possibly uses TRBD1 or TRBD2 (5 bases each). V was cut by 5 bases and J by 1 base, with 9 bases left in between. The CDR3 consists of 13 residues. The germline gives CDR1 DFQATT, CDR2 SNEGSKA (reference sequence). The DNA for the CDR3 is TGCAGTGCTCGGGGCCCGTCCTACAATGAGCAGTTCTTC. This codes for CSARGPSYNEQFF.

This clonotype was detected many times. One junction end disagrees with the germline gene, perhaps due to a read error. This chain uses TRBV7-7 with TRBJ2-5; 9 positions match TRBD2. There are 16 residues in the CDR3. Germline V gene sequence: CDR1 SSHAT, CDR2 FNYEAQ (reference sequence). CDR3 region: CASSLVWTSVQETQYF. The CDR3 DNA follows: TGTGCTAGCAGCTTAGTTTGGACTAGCGTTCAAGAGACCCAGTACTTC.

This clonotype has ten or more counts. This chain uses TRBV18 with TRBJ2-7; no clear D gene. Looked up from germline, CDR1 is KGHSH and CDR2 is LQKENI. This CDR3 region has 12 residues. The V and J ends lost 0 bases and 0 bases respectively, with 0 bases between them. CDR3 sequence reads: CASSPPSYEQYF. The CDR3 nucleotides read TGTGCCAGCTCACCACCCTCCTACGAGCAGTACTTC.

This clonotype was seen at least ten times. The V call is TRBV28, the J call TRBJ1-3; the D is unclear. Trimming removed 3 bases at V and 0 bases at J, with 18 bases between. The CDR3 is 18 amino acids. Germline-derived CDR1 and CDR2 are MDHEN and SYDVKM. CDR3 DNA: TGTGCCAGCAGTTTCGGGCCTCCGGGGTCCAGCTCTGGAAACACCATATATTTT. Protein: CASSFGPPGSSSGNTIYF.

As DNA, the CDR3 is TGTGCCAGCTCACAAGACACAGGCGCCGGCACTGAAGCTTTCTTT. Protein product: CASSQDTGAGTEAFF. The chain recombines TRBV18 with TRBJ1-1, with D maybe TRBD1 (5 bases). The CDR3 is made up of 15 amino acids. Trimming cost V 4 bases and J 4 bases, with 16 bases left between them. CDR1 and CDR2 from the germline V gene are KGHSH and LQKENI.

This clonotype was seen at least ten times. The chain uses TRBV2 and TRBJ1-1, with 7 bases matching TRBD1. In germline, CDR1 is SNHLY, CDR2 FYNNEI. CDR3 length: 14 amino acids. V shed 2 bases and J 0 bases; nucleotides not matched to a gene: 0. The CDR3 here is CASSETGVNTEAFF. The CDR3 DNA follows: TGTGCCAGCAGTGAAACAGGGGTGAACACTGAAGCTTTCTTT.

This clonotype has ten or more counts. V is TRBV7-8 and J is TRBJ1-4; TRBD1 aligns across 11 bases. The CDR3 runs to 14 residues. CDR1 and CDR2 (germline): SGHVS, FQNEAQ. V gave up 4 bases and J gave up 14 bases; unmatched junction bases: 9. The CDR3 region is CASSSHGQGAELFF. The CDR3 DNA reads TGTGCCAGCAGCTCTCACGGACAGGGGGCAGAGCTGTTTTTT. The full variable domain, rest sourced from reference TRBV7-8 and TRBJ1-4, is GAGVSQSPRYKVAKRGQDVALRCDPISGHVSLFWYQQALGQGPEFLTYFQNEAQLDKSGLPSDRFFAERPEGSVSTLKIQRTQQEDSAVYLCASSSHGQGAELFFGSGTQLSVL.

This chain's CDR3 is CASTPGRYNYGYTF. DNA for the CDR3: TGTGCCAGCACCCCAGGCAGGTACAACTATGGCTACACCTTC. This sequence joins TRBV28 and TRBJ1-2; D is unresolved. V was shortened by 7 bases and J by 2 bases, with 14 bases between the two germline ends. CDR3 length: 14 residues. Looked up from germline, CDR1 is MDHEN and CDR2 is SYDVKM.

The count of this clonotype is one. The rearrangement joins TRBV2 to TRBJ2-2; TRBD2 might be the D (5 bases). Germline loops: CDR1 SNHLY, CDR2 FYNNEI. V lost 6 bases and J 0 bases, leaving 17 bases between the germline ends. The CDR3 is 17 amino acids. CDR3 amino acids: CASSRTRTSANTGELFF. DNA for the CDR3: TGTGCCAGCAGCAGAACCAGGACTTCCGCGAACACCGGGGAGCTGTTTTTT.

This clonotype showed up many times. V gene TRBV7-3 combines with J gene TRBJ2-1, with TRBD2 identical over 9 bases. Unmatched junction bases numbered 6, after V lost 5 bases and J lost 4 bases. The V gene's germline CDR1 is SGHTA and CDR2 FQGTGA. This CDR3 contains 15 residues. CDR3 DNA sequence: TGTGCCAGCAGCCTGACTAGCGGAAATTACAATGAGCAGTTCTTC. It yields the protein CASSLTSGNYNEQFF.

The rearrangement links TRBV12-3 or TRBV12-4 to TRBJ2-2, with TRBD1 matching over 12 bases. Trimming removed 4 bases from V and 4 bases from J; junction bases left unmatched: 4. This CDR3 is built from 16 residues. The CDR3 protein is CASSSGQGAGTGELFF. CDR3 sequence (DNA): TGTGCCAGCAGTTCGGGACAGGGGGCGGGCACCGGGGAGCTGTTTTTT.

Concerning this clonotype: Its ends do not fully match the called genes, so a read error is possible. The chain is built from TRBV30 and TRBJ1-2, with 7 bases fitting TRBD1. CDR3 size: 15 residues. Germline CDR1 is GTSNPN and CDR2 is SVGIG (reference sequence). CDR3 loop: CAWSVQEGANYGYTF. The CDR3 DNA reads as TGTGCCTGGAGTGTACAAGAGGGGGCTAATTATGGCTACACCTTC. Full variable domain (remainder filled in from reference TRBV30 and TRBJ1-2): SQTIHQWPATLVQPVGSPLSLECTVEGTSNPNLYWYRQAAGRGLQLLFYSVGIGQISSEVPQNLSASRPQDRQFILSSKKLLLSDSGFYLCAWSVQEGANYGYTFGSGTRLTVV.

J is TRBJ1-5 and V is TRBV6-5, with D unresolved. This CDR3 is built from 14 residues. CDR1 and CDR2 (germline): MNHEY, SVGAGI. The V end was cut by 5 bases, the J end by 0 bases, with 8 bases between. The CDR3 is CASSASISNQPQHF. CDR3 DNA sequence: TGTGCCAGCAGTGCGAGTATTAGCAATCAGCCCCAGCATTTT.